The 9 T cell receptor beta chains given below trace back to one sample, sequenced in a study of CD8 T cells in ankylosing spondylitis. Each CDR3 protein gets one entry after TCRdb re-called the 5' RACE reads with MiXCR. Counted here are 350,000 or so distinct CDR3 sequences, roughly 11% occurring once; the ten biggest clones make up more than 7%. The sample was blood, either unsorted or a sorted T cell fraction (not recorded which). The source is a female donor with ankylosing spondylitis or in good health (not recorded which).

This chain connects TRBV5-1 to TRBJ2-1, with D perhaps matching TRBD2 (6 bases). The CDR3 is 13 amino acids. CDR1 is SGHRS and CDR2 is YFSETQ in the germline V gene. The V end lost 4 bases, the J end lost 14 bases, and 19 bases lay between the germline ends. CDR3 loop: CASSERRTEGEFF. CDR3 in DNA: TGCGCCAGCAGCGAACGCAGGACGGAGGGCGAGTTCTTC.

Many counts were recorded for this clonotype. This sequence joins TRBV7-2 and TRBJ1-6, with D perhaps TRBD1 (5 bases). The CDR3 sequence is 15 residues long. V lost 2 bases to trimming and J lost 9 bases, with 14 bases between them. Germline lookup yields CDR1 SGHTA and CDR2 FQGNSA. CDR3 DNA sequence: TGTGCCAGCAGCTTACAAGCGACCCAGGGTTCACCCCTCCACTTT. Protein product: CASSLQATQGSPLHF.

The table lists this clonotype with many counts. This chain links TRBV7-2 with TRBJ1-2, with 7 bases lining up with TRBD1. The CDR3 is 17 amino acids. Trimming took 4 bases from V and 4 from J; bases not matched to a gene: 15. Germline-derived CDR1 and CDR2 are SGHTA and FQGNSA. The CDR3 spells CASSSGGTEANSYGYTF. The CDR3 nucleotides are TGTGCCAGCAGCTCAGGGGGGACAGAAGCAAACTCCTATGGCTACACCTTC.

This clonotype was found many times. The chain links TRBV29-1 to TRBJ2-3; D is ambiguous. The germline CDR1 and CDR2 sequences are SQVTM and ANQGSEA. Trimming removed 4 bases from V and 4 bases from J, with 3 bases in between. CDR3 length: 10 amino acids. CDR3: CSVVADTQYF. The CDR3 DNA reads TGCAGCGTTGTGGCAGATACGCAGTATTTT.

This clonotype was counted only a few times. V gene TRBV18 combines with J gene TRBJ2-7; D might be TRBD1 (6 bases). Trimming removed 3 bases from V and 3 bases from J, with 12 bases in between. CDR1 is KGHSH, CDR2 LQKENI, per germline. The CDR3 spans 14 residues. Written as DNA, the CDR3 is TGTGCCAGCTCACCGGGACAAACTATCTACGAGCAGTACTTC. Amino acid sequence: CASSPGQTIYEQYF.

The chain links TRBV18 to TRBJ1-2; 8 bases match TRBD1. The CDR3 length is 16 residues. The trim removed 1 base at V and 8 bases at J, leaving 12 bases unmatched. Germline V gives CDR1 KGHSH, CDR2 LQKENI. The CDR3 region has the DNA TGTGCCAGCTCACCACTGCCCCAGGGGGCCTCGAGCGGCTACACCTTC. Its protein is CASSPLPQGASSGYTF. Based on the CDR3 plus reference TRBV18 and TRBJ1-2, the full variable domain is NAGVMQNPRHLVRRRGQEARLRCSPMKGHSHVYWYRQLPEEGLKFMVYLQKENIIDESGMPKERFSAEFPKEGPSILRIQQVVRGDSAAYFCASSPLPQGASSGYTFGSGTRLTVV.

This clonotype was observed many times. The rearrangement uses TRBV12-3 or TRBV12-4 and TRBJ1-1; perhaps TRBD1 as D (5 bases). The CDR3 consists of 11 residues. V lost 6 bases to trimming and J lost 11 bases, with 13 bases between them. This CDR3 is CASSTTVEAFF. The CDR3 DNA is TGTGCCAGCAGCACGACAGTGGAGGCTTTCTTT.

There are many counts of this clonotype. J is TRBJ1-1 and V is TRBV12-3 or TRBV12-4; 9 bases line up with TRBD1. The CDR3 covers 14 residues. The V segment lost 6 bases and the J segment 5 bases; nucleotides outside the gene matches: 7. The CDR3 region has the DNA TGTGCCAGCAGCTTGGACAGGGGATATACTGAAGCTTTCTTT. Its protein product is CASSLDRGYTEAFF.

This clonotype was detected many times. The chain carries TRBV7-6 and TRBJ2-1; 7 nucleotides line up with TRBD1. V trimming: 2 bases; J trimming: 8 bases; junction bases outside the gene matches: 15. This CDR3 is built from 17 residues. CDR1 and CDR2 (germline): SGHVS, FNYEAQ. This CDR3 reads CASSLSSGGSFPYEQFF. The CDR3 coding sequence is TGTGCCAGCAGCTTAAGTTCAGGGGGTAGCTTTCCATATGAGCAGTTCTTC.